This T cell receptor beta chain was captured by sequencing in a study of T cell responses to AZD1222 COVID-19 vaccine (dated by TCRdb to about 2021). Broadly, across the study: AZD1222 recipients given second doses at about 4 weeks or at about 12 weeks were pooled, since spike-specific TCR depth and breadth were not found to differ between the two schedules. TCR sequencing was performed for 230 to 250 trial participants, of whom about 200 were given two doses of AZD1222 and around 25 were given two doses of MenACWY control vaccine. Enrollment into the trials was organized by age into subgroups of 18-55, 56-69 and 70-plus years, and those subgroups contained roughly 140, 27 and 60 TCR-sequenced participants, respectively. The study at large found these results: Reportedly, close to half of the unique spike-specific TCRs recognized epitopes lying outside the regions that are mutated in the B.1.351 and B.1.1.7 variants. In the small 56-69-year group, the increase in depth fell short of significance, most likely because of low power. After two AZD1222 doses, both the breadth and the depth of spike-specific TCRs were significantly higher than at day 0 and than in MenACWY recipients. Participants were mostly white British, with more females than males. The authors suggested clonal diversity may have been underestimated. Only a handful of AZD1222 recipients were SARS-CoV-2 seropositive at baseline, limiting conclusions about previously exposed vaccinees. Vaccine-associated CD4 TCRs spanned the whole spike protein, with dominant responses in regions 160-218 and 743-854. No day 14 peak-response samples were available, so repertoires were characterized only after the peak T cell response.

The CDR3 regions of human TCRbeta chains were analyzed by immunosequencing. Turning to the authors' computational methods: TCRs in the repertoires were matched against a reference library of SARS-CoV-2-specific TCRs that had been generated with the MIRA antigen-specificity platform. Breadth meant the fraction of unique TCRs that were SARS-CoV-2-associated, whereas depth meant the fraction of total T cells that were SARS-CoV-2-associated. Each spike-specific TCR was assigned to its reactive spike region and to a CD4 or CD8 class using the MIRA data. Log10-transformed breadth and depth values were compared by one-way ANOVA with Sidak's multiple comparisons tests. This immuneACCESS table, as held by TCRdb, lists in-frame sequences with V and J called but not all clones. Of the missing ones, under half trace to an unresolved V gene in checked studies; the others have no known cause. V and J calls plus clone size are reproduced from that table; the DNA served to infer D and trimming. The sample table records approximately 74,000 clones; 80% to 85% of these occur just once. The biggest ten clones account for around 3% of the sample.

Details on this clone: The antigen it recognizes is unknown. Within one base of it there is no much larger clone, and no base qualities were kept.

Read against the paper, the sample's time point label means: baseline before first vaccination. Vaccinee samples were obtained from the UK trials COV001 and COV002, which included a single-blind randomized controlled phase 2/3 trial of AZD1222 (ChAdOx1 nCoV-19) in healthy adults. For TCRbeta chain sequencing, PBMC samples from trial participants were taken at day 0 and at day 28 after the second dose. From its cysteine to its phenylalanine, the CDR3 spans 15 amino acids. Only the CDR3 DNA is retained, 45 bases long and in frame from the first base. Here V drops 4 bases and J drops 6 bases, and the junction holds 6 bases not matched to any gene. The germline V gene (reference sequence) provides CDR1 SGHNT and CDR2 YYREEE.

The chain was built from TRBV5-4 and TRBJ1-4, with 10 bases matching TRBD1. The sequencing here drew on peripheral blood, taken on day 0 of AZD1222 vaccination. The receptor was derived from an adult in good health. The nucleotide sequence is TGTGCCAGCAGCCGACAGGGGGCGGGCGATGAAAAACTGTTTTTT. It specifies CASSRQGAGDEKLFF.